A single sample gave rise to the 8 T cell receptor beta chains below, sequenced in a study of blood T cell repertoires in COVID-19. Measured with immunoSEQ multiplex PCR; TCRdb has only the in-frame clones, and not every one. The repertoire holds roughly 38,000 clones, with about nine tenths as singletons. The specimen was peripheral blood. Source of these receptors: a man over 45 with active COVID-19.

This rearrangement joins TRBV29-1 to TRBJ1-1; no clear D gene. This CDR3 has 11 residues. The ends were cut back, 4 bases at V and 1 base at J, with 4 bases in the middle. Germline CDR1 SQVTM, CDR2 ANQGSEA. DNA for the CDR3: TGCAGCGTTGGAGCGAACACTGAAGCTTTCTTT. This gives the protein CSVGANTEAFF.

The J gene is TRBJ2-2, the V gene TRBV5-4; 10 positions match TRBD1. The germline gives CDR1 SGHNT, CDR2 YYREEE (reference sequence). V was pared by 1 base and J by 3 bases, with 9 bases of the junction left unmatched. CDR3 size: 18 residues. DNA for the CDR3: TGTGCCAGCAGCTTGATGAGGGCGGGGACAGGGGACACCGGGGAGCTGTTTTTT. This translates into CASSLMRAGTGDTGELFF.

The V and J genes are TRBV11-2 and TRBJ2-7, with 7 bases fitting TRBD2. This CDR3 comprises 16 residues. Losses at the gene ends were 4 bases for V and 0 bases for J; bases not matched to a gene: 9. CDR1 is SGHAT and CDR2 is FQNNGV in the germline V gene. CDR3 nucleotides: TGTGCCAGCAGCTCCTGGCCGCGGGGGAGCTCCTACGAGCAGTACTTC. Its protein product is CASSSWPRGSSYEQYF.

The rearrangement joins TRBV9 to TRBJ2-1; D remains unclear. The CDR3 extends over 17 amino acids. Germline loops: CDR1 SGDLS, CDR2 YYNGEE. Trimming removed 0 bases at V and 5 bases at J, with 18 bases between. The CDR3: CASSVDGGLALNNEQFF. In DNA, the CDR3 is TGTGCCAGCAGCGTAGACGGCGGATTGGCCCTAAACAATGAGCAGTTCTTC.

This sequence joins TRBV30 and TRBJ2-3; no reliable D call. The CDR3 runs to 15 residues. The V end was cut by 0 bases, the J end by 2 bases, with 12 bases between. Germline loops: CDR1 GTSNPN, CDR2 SVGIG (reference sequence). The chain's CDR3 is CAWSVRRTYTDTQYF. In DNA, the CDR3 is TGTGCCTGGAGTGTACGGAGAACTTACACAGATACGCAGTATTTT.

The chain links TRBV14 to TRBJ2-5; TRBD2 might be the D (6 bases). Between the trimmed V and J ends, which lost 4 bases and 5 bases, there was a span of 11 bases. The CDR3 has 13 amino acids. CDR1 is SGHDN, CDR2 FVKESK, per germline. The CDR3 sequence: CASSRIGGETQYF. CDR3 nucleotide sequence: TGTGCCAGCAGCCGCATCGGAGGGGAGACCCAGTACTTC.

The genes are TRBV5-1 and TRBJ2-3; D call uncertain. Trimming removed 0 bases at V and 1 base at J, with 6 bases between. CDR1 is SGHRS and CDR2 is YFSETQ in the germline V gene. The CDR3 sequence is 14 residues long. The CDR3 coding sequence is TGCGCCAGCAGCTTGGCCTTCGGCACAGATACGCAGTATTTT. It is translated as CASSLAFGTDTQYF.

V gene TRBV18 combines with J gene TRBJ2-1; possible D gene TRBD2, 7 bases. CDR1 is KGHSH and CDR2 is LQKENI in the germline V gene. The CDR3 spans 15 residues. Between the trimmed V and J ends, which lost 1 base and 7 bases, there was a span of 14 bases. The CDR3, as DNA: TGTGCCAGCTCACCACGGGGGGGCACTTCAAATGAGCAGTTCTTC. It yields the protein CASSPRGGTSNEQFF.